This TCR beta chain was captured in a study of T cell changes during pregnancy in multiple sclerosis. The CDR3 contains 14 residues. The germline V and J ends were trimmed by 0 bases and 7 bases, with 10 bases remaining between them. Germline V lookup: CDR1 SNHLY, CDR2 FYNNEI. TCRdb's table, derived via immunoSEQ multiplex PCR, lists solely in-frame clones and lacks some. This sample has 83,000 or so clones, with about 94% found just once. This clonotype originated in a female donor in good health, enrolled as a control in a pregnancy study. The sample in question was peripheral blood, obtained after pregnancy. The rearrangement uses TRBV2 and TRBJ2-1; tentatively, D is TRBD2 (6 bases). The CDR3 spells CASSEARGTNEQFF. CDR3 bases: TGTGCCAGCAGTGAAGCGCGCGGGACGAATGAGCAGTTCTTC.